This record concerns one TCR beta chain sequence. Its antigen remains unknown. Clones were read by immunoSEQ multiplex PCR, and TCRdb kept only the in-frame ones, dropping some. The sample has about 93,000 clones; approximately 80% are singletons. The data belong to a study of graft-versus-host responses after intestinal transplantation. Study-level information: Every recipient underwent anti-thymocyte globulin induction, then tacrolimus and steroids for roughly three years.

The CDR3 runs 12 residues. The germline gives CDR1 SGHRS, CDR2 YFSETQ. The V end was cut by 1 base, the J end by 8 bases, with 7 bases between. This TCR was sampled from a human donor who received an intestinal transplant. The sequencing used unstimulated CD4+ T cells sorted from spleen or lymph node cells, collected before intestinal transplant. The gene calls are TRBV5-1 and TRBJ1-5; D gene ambiguous. As DNA, the CDR3 is TGCGCCAGCAGCTTGACCGGGGAGCCCCAGCATTTT. This gives the protein CASSLTGEPQHF.